The 7 T cell receptor beta chains presented below share a single source sample, sequenced in a study of shared T cell receptors in the human thymus. TCRdb's copy holds only in-frame clones and misses some; the assay was immunoSEQ multiplex PCR. Of about 660,000 clones listed, 70% to 90% are singletons. In addition, the sample was reused for a study of human thymus T cells.

The sequenced sample consisted of thymocytes. Receptors were obtained from a boy under two years old with a congenital heart defect.

This rearrangement joins TRBV7-8 to TRBJ2-7; D may be TRBD1 (6 bases). Trimming removed 1 base from V and 3 bases from J, with 16 bases in between. The CDR3 sequence is 16 residues long. Germline V gene sequence: CDR1 SGHVS, CDR2 FQNEAQ. Here the CDR3 reads CASSLDPGARFYEQYF. CDR3 coding DNA: TGTGCCAGCAGCTTAGATCCAGGGGCGAGGTTCTACGAGCAGTACTTC.

The chain carries TRBV28 and TRBJ2-7; 15 nucleotides line up with TRBD2. This CDR3 spans 17 amino acids. The J segment lost 1 base and the V segment lost 7 bases, leaving 8 bases of the junction unmatched. Germline CDR1 MDHEN, CDR2 SYDVKM. CDR3 sequence (DNA): TGTGCCAGCACCCAAGGACTAGCGGGAGGGTCGTCCTACGAGCAGTACTTC. It translates to CASTQGLAGGSSYEQYF.

This chain links TRBV6-5 with TRBJ2-2, with 7 bases lining up with TRBD1. There are 15 residues in the CDR3. Germline V gene lookup returns CDR1 MNHEY and CDR2 SVGAGI. With V trimmed by 6 bases and J by 4 bases, 8 bases remained unmatched. This CDR3 reads CASRPPGQFTGELFF. The DNA for the CDR3 is TGTGCCAGCAGGCCACCGGGACAGTTCACCGGGGAGCTGTTTTTT.

The CDR3 DNA follows: TGTGCCAGCAGCATACGACTAGCGGGAGGAGAGACCCAGTACTTC. Its translation: CASSIRLAGGETQYF. The chain recombines TRBV28 with TRBJ2-5, with TRBD2 identical over 13 bases. The germline CDR1 and CDR2 sequences are MDHEN and SYDVKM. Trimming took 6 bases from V and 4 from J; bases not matched to a gene: 5. CDR3 length: 15 residues.

This clone has a single count. V and J are TRBV5-4 and TRBJ2-5; 7 bases map to TRBD1. This CDR3 region has 15 residues. Trimming cost V 4 bases and J 5 bases; bases outside gene matches: 11. The germline V gene has CDR1 SGHNT and CDR2 YYREEE (reference sequence). As DNA, the CDR3 is TGTGCCAGCAGCCATAAGACAGGGTTTGCGGAGACCCAGTACTTC. Protein: CASSHKTGFAETQYF.

The rearrangement links TRBV5-7 to TRBJ2-3; the D gene is possibly TRBD1 (5 bases). TRBV5-7 is identified as an open reading frame with a role that is uncertain. V was pared by 1 base and J by 2 bases, with 11 bases between. The CDR3 is 15 amino acids. CDR3 bases: TGTGCCAGCAGCTTGTCGGAAGGGGCCACAGATACGCAGTATTTT. Its translation is CASSLSEGATDTQYF.

The chain has TRBV28 and TRBJ2-7; D is perhaps TRBD2 (6 bases). Per the germline V gene, CDR1 is MDHEN and CDR2 is SYDVKM. Trimming removed 3 bases at V and 2 bases at J, with 35 bases between. The CDR3 loop spans 22 amino acids. The CDR3 region is CASSFHPRVGVGPRDLAYEQYF. As DNA, the CDR3 is TGTGCCAGCAGTTTTCACCCCCGGGTCGGGGTGGGCCCTCGGGACTTAGCCTACGAGCAGTACTTC.